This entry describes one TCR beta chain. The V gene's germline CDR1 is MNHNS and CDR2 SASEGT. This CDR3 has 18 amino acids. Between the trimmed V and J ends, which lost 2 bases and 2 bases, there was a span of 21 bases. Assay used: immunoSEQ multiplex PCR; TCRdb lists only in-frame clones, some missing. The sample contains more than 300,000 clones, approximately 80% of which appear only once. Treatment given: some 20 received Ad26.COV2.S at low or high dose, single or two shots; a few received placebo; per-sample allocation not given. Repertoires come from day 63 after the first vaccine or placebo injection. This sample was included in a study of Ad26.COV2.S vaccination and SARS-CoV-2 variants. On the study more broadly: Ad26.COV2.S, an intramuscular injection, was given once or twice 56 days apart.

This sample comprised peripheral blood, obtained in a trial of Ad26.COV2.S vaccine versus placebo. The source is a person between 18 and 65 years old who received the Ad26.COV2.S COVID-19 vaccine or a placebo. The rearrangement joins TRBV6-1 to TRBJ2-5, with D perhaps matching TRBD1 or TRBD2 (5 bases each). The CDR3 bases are TGTGCCAGCAGTGAACGCCCGAATGCCGGGGCGGCTCAAGAGACCCAGTACTTC. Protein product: CASSERPNAGAAQETQYF.